The rows below give T cell receptor beta chains drawn from one sample of a study of blood T cell repertoires in COVID-19. Sequencing was performed with immunoSEQ multiplex PCR; in TCRdb, only in-frame clones are kept and a portion is missing. This sample yields over 400,000 clones, of which 86% are seen a single time; 1.4% belongs to the top ten. The sequencing sample was made of peripheral blood. The source is a woman aged 25 to 39 with active or convalescent COVID-19. Both conserved end residues are part of each CDR3. D genes are given only for firm matches. Clone size is not always given. Where it is, it says once, few, many or a class for expanded clones.

v_gene	d_gene	j_gene	abundance	CDR3aa	CDR3nt
TRBV19	TRBD1	TRBJ1-2	.	CASETTGFGGYTF	TGTGCCAGTGAGACGACAGGGTTCGGTGGCTACACCTTC
TRBV6-5	.	TRBJ1-5	.	CASSKSGGGNQPQHF	TGTGCCAGCAGTAAATCCGGCGGAGGCAATCAGCCCCAGCATTTT
TRBV7-2	.	TRBJ2-2	.	CASSFGLAGELFF	TGTGCCAGCAGCTTCGGTCTCGCCGGGGAGCTGTTTTTT
TRBV5-1	TRBD2	TRBJ2-3	.	CASSLSRREGSGDTQYF	TGCGCCAGCAGCTTGTCAAGGAGGGAGGGCTCGGGAGATACGCAGTATTTT
TRBV19	TRBD1	TRBJ1-5	.	CASSLDRGAPIQPQHF	TGTGCCAGTAGTTTGGACAGGGGCGCCCCGATTCAGCCCCAGCATTTT
TRBV19	TRBD1	TRBJ1-6	.	CASSIMGQSSSYNSPLHF	TGTGCCAGTAGTATAATGGGACAGTCGAGCTCCTATAATTCACCCCTCCACTTT
TRBV30	.	TRBJ2-1	.	CAWRPFGDNEQFF	TGTGCCTGGAGACCATTCGGGGACAATGAGCAGTTCTTC
TRBV7-9	TRBD1	TRBJ1-1	.	CASSSGQGFRAFF	TGTGCCAGCAGCTCTGGACAGGGCTTTCGGGCTTTCTTT
TRBV27	.	TRBJ1-1	.	CASSLFSGGSEAFF	TGTGCCAGCAGTTTATTCTCGGGAGGGTCGGAAGCTTTCTTT
TRBV4-1	.	TRBJ1-4	.	CASSQGNRDNEKLFF	TGCGCCAGCAGCCAAGGTAACAGGGACAATGAAAAACTGTTTTTT
TRBV21-1	.	TRBJ2-6	.	CASSKTGGSSGANVLTF	TGTGCCAGCAGCAAAACGGGGGGAAGCTCTGGGGCCAACGTCCTGACTTTC
TRBV2	.	TRBJ2-3	few	CASSEFGVASTDTQYF	TGTGCCAGCAGTGAATTTGGAGTCGCGAGCACAGATACGCAGTATTTT
TRBV2	.	TRBJ1-2	.	CATKIQGQYGYTF	TGTGCCACCAAAATACAGGGTCAATATGGCTACACCTTC
TRBV15	.	TRBJ2-3	.	CATSRNPDSPKWDTQYF	TGTGCCACCAGCAGAAACCCAGACAGCCCAAAGTGGGATACGCAGTATTTT
TRBV11-2	.	TRBJ1-2	.	CASSPISGTSEYGYTF	TGTGCCAGCAGTCCAATTTCCGGGACTTCGGAGTATGGCTACACCTTC
TRBV27	.	TRBJ2-7	.	CASSRRGQGGNEQYF	TGTGCCAGCAGTAGGAGGGGGCAGGGAGGCAACGAGCAGTACTTC
TRBV25-1	.	TRBJ1-2	once	CASSAPGGRGGYTF	TGTGCCAGCAGTGCTCCTGGGGGCCGAGGGGGCTACACCTTC
TRBV15	TRBD1	TRBJ1-5	.	CATSRDRGRGQPQHF	TGTGCCACCAGCAGAGATCGGGGCAGGGGGCAGCCCCAGCATTTT